Following are 13 T cell receptor beta chains from one sample sequenced in a study of cytomegalovirus exposure and HLA in healthy donors. Researchers ran the PCR with 60 Vbeta and 13 Jbeta primers. Using immunoSEQ multiplex PCR, the repertoire was profiled, and TCRdb retains in-frame clones only, with some absent. The sample has 150,000 to 200,000 clones, around 85% seen once. Sequencing used PBMCs. The source is a human donor in good health.

The rearrangement links TRBV5-4 to TRBJ2-3; D unresolved. This CDR3 has 15 amino acids. Deletions cut 1 base from V and 0 bases from J, with 9 bases between. Per the germline V gene, CDR1 is SGHNT and CDR2 is YYREEE (reference sequence). The CDR3 nucleotides are TGTGCCAGCAGCTTGAGGCTAGATAGCACAGATACGCAGTATTTT. It specifies CASSLRLDSTDTQYF. The full variable domain, in which reference TRBV5-4 and TRBJ2-3 provide the parts outside the CDR3, is ETGVTQSPTHLIKTRGQQVTLRCSSQSGHNTVSWYQQALGQGPQFIFQYYREEENGRGNFPPRFSGLQFPNYSSELNVNALELDDSALYLCASSLRLDSTDTQYFGPGTRLTVL.

The chain has TRBV29-1 and TRBJ2-2, with 8 bases matching TRBD2. J gave up 2 bases and V 5 bases, and 4 bases lay outside the gene matches. Germline V gives CDR1 SQVTM, CDR2 ANQGSEA. This CDR3 is built from 14 residues. As DNA, the CDR3 is TGCAGCGTTTCCGGGACTAGTAACACCGGGGAGCTGTTTTTT. Its translation: CSVSGTSNTGELFF.

The CDR3 loop is CASSPSGQINSPLHF. The DNA for the CDR3 is TGTGCCAGCTCACCAAGTGGACAGATAAATTCACCCCTCCACTTT. This chain uses TRBV18 with TRBJ1-6, with D perhaps TRBD1 (6 bases). CDR3 size: 15 residues. V was pared by 2 bases and J by 7 bases, with 12 bases between. CDR1 and CDR2 from the germline V gene are KGHSH and LQKENI.

This clone was seen just once. CDR3 coding DNA: TGTGCCAGCTCACCACGTCTTTCCGAGACCCAGTACTTC. Translation: CASSPRLSETQYF. This chain links TRBV18 with TRBJ2-5; no clear D. Trimming removed 1 base from V and 5 bases from J, with 8 bases in between. Germline loops: CDR1 KGHSH, CDR2 LQKENI. The CDR3 loop spans 13 amino acids.

This clone was counted between two and nine times. V is TRBV14 and J is TRBJ1-2; 7 nucleotides align to TRBD1. Germline V gene lookup returns CDR1 SGHDN and CDR2 FVKESK. The ends lost 4 bases at V and 3 bases at J; junction bases unmatched: 2. The CDR3 contains 13 residues. The CDR3 sequence is CASSRGTDYGYTF. The CDR3 region has the DNA TGTGCCAGCAGCCGTGGGACAGACTATGGCTACACCTTC.

V gene TRBV5-1 combines with J gene TRBJ2-5; 8 bases are shared with TRBD1. The J call may be mistaken, given a closer DNA end match to TRBJ2-7. This CDR3 has 16 residues. The germline V gene encodes CDR1 SGHRS and CDR2 YFSETQ. CDR3: CASSSGPGQDSYEQYF. The CDR3 DNA reads TGCGCCAGCAGCTCGGGACCGGGACAGGATTCCTACGAGCAGTACTTC.

The J gene is TRBJ2-7, the V gene TRBV7-2, with TRBD2 matching over 8 bases. This CDR3 spans 15 amino acids. The V gene end was trimmed by 4 bases and the J gene end by 3 bases; junction bases not matched to a gene: 8. Germline V gene data show CDR1 as SGHTA and CDR2 as FQGNSA. The DNA of the CDR3 is TGTGCCAGCAGCTCCCTACTAGCGGATTACTACGAGCAGTACTTC. Residues: CASSSLLADYYEQYF.

Here the CDR3 DNA reads TGTGCCATCAGCGCCGGGGCCGGGACAGAGTATGGCTACACCTTC. Translation gives CAISAGAGTEYGYTF. The V gene is TRBV10-3, the J gene TRBJ1-2; TRBD1 matches at 7 bases. CDR1 is ENHRY and CDR2 is SYGVKD in the germline V gene. The V gene end was trimmed by 6 bases and the J gene end by 5 bases; junction bases not matched to a gene: 12. This CDR3 region has 15 residues.

This clone was recorded only once. The chain combines TRBV7-6 with TRBJ1-1, with TRBD1 matching over 8 bases. This CDR3 region has 13 residues. The germline CDR1 and CDR2 sequences are SGHVS and FNYEAQ. V dropped 5 bases and J dropped 7; count of bases not matched to a gene: 6. The CDR3 loop reads CASSTRQGNEAFF. CDR3 sequence (DNA): TGTGCCAGCAGCACTAGACAGGGGAATGAAGCTTTCTTT.

The chain has TRBV5-1 and TRBJ2-1, with 12 bases identical to TRBD1. V lost 4 bases and J lost 8; bases outside the gene matches: 7. Germline CDR1 reads SGHRS; CDR2 reads YFSETQ. The CDR3 consists of 15 residues. The CDR3 here is CASSVGQGALDEQFF. In nucleotides, the CDR3 is TGCGCCAGCAGCGTGGGACAGGGGGCACTGGATGAGCAGTTCTTC.

The V gene is TRBV9, the J gene TRBJ2-3; 8 bases fit TRBD2. J gave up 5 bases and V 5 bases, and 16 bases lay outside the gene matches. Germline CDR1 is SGDLS and CDR2 is YYNGEE. The CDR3 consists of 17 residues. The DNA of the CDR3 is TGTGCCAGCAGTCCCGACGGCGGGGGGTACCTCGGAGATACGCAGTATTTT. Translation: CASSPDGGGYLGDTQYF.

The gene calls are TRBV4-3 and TRBJ2-1, with TRBD2 identical over 11 bases. J was trimmed by 3 bases and V by 6 bases; bases with no gene match: 7. Germline V gene sequence: CDR1 LGHNA, CDR2 YSLEER. The CDR3 extends over 16 amino acids. CDR3: CASSPTSGAGYNEQFF. In DNA form, the CDR3 reads TGCGCCAGCAGTCCGACTAGCGGGGCGGGCTACAATGAGCAGTTCTTC.

V is TRBV4-3 and J is TRBJ2-1; TRBD2 agrees at 11 bases. Germline lookup yields CDR1 LGHNA and CDR2 YSLEER. The trim removed 8 bases at V and 7 bases at J, leaving 13 bases unmatched. The CDR3 totals 16 residues. The CDR3 here is CASAQYTSGGRNEQFF. The DNA of the CDR3 is TGCGCCAGCGCCCAATACACTAGCGGGGGTAGGAATGAGCAGTTCTTC.